This T cell receptor (beta chain) originates from a study of blood T cell repertoires in COVID-19. Using immunoSEQ multiplex PCR, the repertoire was profiled, and TCRdb retains in-frame clones only, with some absent. The sample holds around 250,000 clones, around 85% seen once. The CDR3 length is 14 residues. Trimming shortened V by 3 bases and J by 8 bases, and 13 bases separated the two germline ends. Germline CDR1 is LGHNA and CDR2 is YSLEER. Sequences were obtained from peripheral blood. This clonotype was obtained from a man between 60 and 75 years old with acute or convalescent COVID-19. The chain uses TRBV4-3 and TRBJ1-4; tentative D call: TRBD1 (6 bases). The CDR3 region has the DNA TGCGCCAGCAGCCACGTGGGACACAGAGAAAAACTGTTTTTT. Its translation: CASSHVGHREKLFF.